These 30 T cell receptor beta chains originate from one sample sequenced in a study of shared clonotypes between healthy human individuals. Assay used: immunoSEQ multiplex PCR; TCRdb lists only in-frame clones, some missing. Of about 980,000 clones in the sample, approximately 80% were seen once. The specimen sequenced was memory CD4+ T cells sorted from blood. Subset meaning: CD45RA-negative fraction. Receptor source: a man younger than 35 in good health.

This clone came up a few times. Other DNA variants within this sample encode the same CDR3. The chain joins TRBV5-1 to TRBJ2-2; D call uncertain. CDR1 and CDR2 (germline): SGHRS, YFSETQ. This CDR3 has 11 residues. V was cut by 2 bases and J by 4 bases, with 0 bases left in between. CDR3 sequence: CASSFTGELFF. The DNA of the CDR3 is TGCGCCAGCAGCTTCACCGGGGAGCTGTTTTTT.

The CDR3 here is CASSSQGTGELFF. The CDR3 DNA reads TGTGCCAGCAGTTCGCAGGGGACCGGGGAGCTGTTTTTT. The chain joins TRBV28 to TRBJ2-2; D possibly corresponds to TRBD1 (6 bases). Germline V lookup: CDR1 MDHEN, CDR2 SYDVKM. CDR3 length equals 13 residues. V lost 4 bases, J lost 5 bases, and 8 bases lay in between.

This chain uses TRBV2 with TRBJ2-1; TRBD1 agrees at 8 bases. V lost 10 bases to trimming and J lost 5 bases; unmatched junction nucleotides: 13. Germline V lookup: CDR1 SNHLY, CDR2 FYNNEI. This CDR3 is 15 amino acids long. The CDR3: CATSRDRQGNNEQFF. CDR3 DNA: TGTGCCACCAGCAGGGACAGACAGGGGAACAATGAGCAGTTCTTC.

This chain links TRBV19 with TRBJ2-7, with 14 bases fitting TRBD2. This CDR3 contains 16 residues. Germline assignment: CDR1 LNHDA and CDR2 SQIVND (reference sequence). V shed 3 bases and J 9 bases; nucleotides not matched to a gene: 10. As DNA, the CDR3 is TGTGCCAGTAGTATGCTTCCGGGACTAGCGGGAGTAACGCAGTACTTC. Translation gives CASSMLPGLAGVTQYF.

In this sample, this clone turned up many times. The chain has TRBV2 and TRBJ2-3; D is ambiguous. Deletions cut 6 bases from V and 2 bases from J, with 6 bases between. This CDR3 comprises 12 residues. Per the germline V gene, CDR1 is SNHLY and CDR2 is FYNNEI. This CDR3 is CASSVDTDTQYF. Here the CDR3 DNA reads TGTGCCAGCAGCGTAGACACAGATACGCAGTATTTT.

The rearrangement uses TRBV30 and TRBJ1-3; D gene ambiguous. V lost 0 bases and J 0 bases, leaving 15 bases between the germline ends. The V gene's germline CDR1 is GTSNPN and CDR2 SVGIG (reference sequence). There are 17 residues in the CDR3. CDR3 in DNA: TGTGCCTGGAGTGTAGGGATCGACTTGATCTCTGGAAACACCATATATTTT. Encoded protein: CAWSVGIDLISGNTIYF.

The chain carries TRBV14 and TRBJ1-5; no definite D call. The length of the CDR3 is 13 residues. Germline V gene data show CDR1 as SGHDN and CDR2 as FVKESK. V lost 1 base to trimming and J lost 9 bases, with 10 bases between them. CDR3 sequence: CASSQGRPGPQHF. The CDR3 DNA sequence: TGTGCCAGCAGCCAAGGGCGTCCGGGGCCCCAGCATTTT. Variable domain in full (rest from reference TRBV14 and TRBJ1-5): EAGVTQFPSHSVIEKGQTVTLRCDPISGHDNLYWYRRVMGKEIKFLLHFVKESKQDESGMPNNRFLAERTGGTYSTLKVQPAELEDSGVYFCASSQGRPGPQHFGDGTRLSIL.

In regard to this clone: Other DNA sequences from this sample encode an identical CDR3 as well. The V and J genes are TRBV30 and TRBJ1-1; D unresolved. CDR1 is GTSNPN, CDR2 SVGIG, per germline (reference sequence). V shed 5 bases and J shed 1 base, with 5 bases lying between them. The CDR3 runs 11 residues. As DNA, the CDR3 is TGTGCCTGGCGACAGAACACTGAAGCTTTCTTT. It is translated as CAWRQNTEAFF.

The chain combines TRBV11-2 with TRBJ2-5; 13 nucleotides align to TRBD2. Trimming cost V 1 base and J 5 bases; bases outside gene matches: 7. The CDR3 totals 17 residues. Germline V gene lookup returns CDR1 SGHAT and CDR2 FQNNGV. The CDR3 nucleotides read TGTGCCAGCAGCTTAGGGACTAGCGGGGGTTCGGGGGAGACCCAGTACTTC. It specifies CASSLGTSGGSGETQYF.

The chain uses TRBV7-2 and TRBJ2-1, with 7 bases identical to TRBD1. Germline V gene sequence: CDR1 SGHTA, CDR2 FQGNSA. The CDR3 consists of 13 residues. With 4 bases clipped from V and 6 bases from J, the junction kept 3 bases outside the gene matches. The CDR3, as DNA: TGTGCCAGCAGCTCGACAGGGATCAATGAGCAGTTCTTC. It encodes CASSSTGINEQFF. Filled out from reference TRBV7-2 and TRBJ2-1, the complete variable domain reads GAGVSQSPSNKVTEKGKDVELRCDPISGHTALYWYRQSLGQGLEFLIYFQGNSAPDKSGLPSDRFSAERTGGSVSTLTIQRTQQEDSAVYLCASSSTGINEQFFGPGTRLTVL.

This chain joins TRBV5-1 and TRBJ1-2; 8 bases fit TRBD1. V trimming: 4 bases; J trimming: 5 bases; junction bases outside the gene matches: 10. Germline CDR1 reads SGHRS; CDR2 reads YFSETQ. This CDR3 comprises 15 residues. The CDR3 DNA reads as TGCGCCAGCAGCCTCGAAGGGACAGGACAATATGGCTACACCTTC. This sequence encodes CASSLEGTGQYGYTF.

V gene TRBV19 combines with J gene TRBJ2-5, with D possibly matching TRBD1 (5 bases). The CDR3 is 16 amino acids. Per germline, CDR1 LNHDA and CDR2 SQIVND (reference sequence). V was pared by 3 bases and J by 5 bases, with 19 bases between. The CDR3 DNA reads TGTGCCAGTAGTATTGGTCCTGCAGGGTATTGGGAGACCCAGTACTTC. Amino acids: CASSIGPAGYWETQYF.

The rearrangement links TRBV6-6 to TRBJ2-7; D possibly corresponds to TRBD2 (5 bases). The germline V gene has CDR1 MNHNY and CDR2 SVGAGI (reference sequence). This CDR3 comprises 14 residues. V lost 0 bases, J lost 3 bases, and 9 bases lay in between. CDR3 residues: CASSYSGSYYEQYF. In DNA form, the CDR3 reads TGTGCCAGCAGTTACTCGGGGAGTTACTACGAGCAGTACTTC.

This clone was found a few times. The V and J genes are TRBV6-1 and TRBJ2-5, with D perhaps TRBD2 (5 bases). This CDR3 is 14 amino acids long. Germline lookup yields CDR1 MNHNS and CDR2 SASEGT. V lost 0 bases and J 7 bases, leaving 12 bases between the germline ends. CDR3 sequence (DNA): TGTGCCAGCAGTGAAGCGCTAACTAGTGGGACCCAGTACTTC. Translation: CASSEALTSGTQYF.

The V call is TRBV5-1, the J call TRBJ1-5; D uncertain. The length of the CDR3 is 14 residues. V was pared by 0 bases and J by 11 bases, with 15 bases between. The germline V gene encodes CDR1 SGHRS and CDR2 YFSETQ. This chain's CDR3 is CASSLAGGKSAQHF. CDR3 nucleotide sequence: TGCGCCAGCAGCTTGGCCGGCGGGAAATCAGCCCAGCATTTT.

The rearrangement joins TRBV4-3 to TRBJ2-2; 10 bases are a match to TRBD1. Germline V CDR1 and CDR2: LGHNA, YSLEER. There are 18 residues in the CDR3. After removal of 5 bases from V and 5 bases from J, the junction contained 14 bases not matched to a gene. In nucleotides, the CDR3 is TGCGCCAGCAGCGGCCGACAGGGGGCGTTGGGGAGGACCGGGGAGCTGTTTTTT. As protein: CASSGRQGALGRTGELFF.

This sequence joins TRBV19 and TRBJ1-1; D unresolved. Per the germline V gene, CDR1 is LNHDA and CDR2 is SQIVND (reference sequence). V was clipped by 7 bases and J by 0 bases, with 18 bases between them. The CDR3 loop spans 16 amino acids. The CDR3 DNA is TGTGCCAGTACATTATCGCGACAACGTATGAACACTGAAGCTTTCTTT. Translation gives CASTLSRQRMNTEAFF.

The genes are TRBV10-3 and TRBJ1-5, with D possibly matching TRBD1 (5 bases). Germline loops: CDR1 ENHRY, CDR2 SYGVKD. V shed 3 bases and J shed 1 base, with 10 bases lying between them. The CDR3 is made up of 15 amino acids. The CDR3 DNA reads TGTGCCATCAGTGAAGGCTCAGGGAGCAATCAGCCCCAGCATTTT. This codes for CAISEGSGSNQPQHF.

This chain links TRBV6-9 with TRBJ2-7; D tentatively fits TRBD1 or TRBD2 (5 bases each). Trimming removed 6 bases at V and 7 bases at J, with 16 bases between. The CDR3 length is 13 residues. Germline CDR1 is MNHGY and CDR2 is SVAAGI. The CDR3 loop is CASSWGRESEQYF. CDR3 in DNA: TGTGCCAGCAGCTGGGGCAGGGAGAGTGAGCAGTACTTC.

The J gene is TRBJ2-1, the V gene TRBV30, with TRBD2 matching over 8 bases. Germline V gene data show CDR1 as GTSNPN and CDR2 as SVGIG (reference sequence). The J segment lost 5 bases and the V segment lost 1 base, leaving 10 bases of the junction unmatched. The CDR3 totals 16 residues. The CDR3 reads CAWSGGLGRKHNEQFF. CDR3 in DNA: TGTGCCTGGAGTGGGGGACTAGGAAGGAAGCACAATGAGCAGTTCTTC. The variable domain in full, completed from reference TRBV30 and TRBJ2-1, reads SQTIHQWPATLVQPVGSPLSLECTVEGTSNPNLYWYRQAAGRGLQLLFYSVGIGQISSEVPQNLSASRPQDRQFILSSKKLLLSDSGFYLCAWSGGLGRKHNEQFFGPGTRLTVL.

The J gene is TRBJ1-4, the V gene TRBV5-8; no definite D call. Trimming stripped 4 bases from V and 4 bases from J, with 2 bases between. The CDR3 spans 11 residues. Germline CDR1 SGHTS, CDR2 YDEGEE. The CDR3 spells CASSRNEKLFF. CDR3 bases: TGTGCCAGCAGCCGTAATGAAAAACTGTTTTTT. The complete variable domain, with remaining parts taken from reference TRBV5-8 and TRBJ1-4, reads EAGVTQSPTHLIKTRGQQATLRCSPISGHTSVYWYQQALGLGLQFLLWYDEGEERNRGNFPPRFSGRQFPNYSSELNVNALELEDSALYLCASSRNEKLFFGSGTQLSVL.

The CDR3 nucleotides read TGTGCCAGCAGATCACAGAGACTCTATGGCTACACCTTC. This encodes CASRSQRLYGYTF. The V call is TRBV6-5, the J call TRBJ1-2; D is uncertain. The V and J ends lost 6 bases and 4 bases respectively, with 12 bases between them. The CDR3 totals 13 residues. The germline gives CDR1 MNHEY, CDR2 SVGAGI.

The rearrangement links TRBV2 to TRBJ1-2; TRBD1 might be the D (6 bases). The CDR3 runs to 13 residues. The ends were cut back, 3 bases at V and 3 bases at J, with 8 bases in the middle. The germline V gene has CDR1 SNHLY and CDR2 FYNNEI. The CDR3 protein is CASSDEGDYGYTF. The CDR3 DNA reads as TGTGCCAGCAGTGATGAGGGGGACTATGGCTACACCTTC.

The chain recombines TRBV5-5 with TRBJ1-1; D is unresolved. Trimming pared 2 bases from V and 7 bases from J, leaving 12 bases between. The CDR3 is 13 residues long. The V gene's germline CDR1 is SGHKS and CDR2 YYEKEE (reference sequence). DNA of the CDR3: TGTGCCAGCAGCTTTGCGGCCTCTGGTGAAGCTTTCTTT. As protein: CASSFAASGEAFF. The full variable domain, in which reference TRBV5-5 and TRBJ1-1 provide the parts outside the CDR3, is DAGVTQSPTHLIKTRGQQVTLRCSPISGHKSVSWYQQVLGQGPQFIFQYYEKEERGRGNFPDRFSARQFPNYSSELNVNALLLGDSALYLCASSFAASGEAFFGQGTRLTVV.

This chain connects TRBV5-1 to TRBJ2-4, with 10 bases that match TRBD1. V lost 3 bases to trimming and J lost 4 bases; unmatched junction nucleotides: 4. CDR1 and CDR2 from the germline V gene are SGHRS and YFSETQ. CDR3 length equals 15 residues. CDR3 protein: CASSSGTGEKNIQYF. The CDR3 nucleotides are TGCGCCAGCAGCTCCGGGACAGGGGAAAAAAACATTCAGTACTTC.

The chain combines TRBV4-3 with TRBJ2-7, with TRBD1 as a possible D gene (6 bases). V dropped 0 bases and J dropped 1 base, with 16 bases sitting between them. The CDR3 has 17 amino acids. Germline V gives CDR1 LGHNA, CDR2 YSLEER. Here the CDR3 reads CASSQELGDRRSYEQYF. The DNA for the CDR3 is TGCGCCAGCAGCCAAGAACTCGGAGACAGGAGGTCCTACGAGCAGTACTTC.

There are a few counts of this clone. The CDR3 bases are TGTGCCTGGAGCCCCGTTCAGGGAGGTCAGCCCCAGCATTTT. Residues: CAWSPVQGGQPQHF. The rearrangement links TRBV30 to TRBJ1-5, with TRBD1 as a possible D gene (5 bases). Germline values: CDR1 GTSNPN, CDR2 SVGIG (reference sequence). V was shortened by 3 bases and J by 6 bases, with 15 bases between the two germline ends. This CDR3 has 14 amino acids.

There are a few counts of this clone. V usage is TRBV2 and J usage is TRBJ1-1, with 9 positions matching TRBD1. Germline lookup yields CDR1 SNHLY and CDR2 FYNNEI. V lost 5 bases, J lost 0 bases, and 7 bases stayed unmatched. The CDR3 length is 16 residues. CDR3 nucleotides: TGTGCCAGCAGTTTACAGGGGGCCGGGGTGAACACTGAAGCTTTCTTT. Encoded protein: CASSLQGAGVNTEAFF.

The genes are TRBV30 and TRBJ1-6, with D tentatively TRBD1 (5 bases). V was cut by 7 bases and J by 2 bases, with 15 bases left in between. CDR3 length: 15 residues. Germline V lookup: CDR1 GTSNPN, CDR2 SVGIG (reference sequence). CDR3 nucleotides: TGTGCCTCCCGGACATTTAACGCCTATAATTCACCCCTCCACTTT. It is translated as CASRTFNAYNSPLHF.

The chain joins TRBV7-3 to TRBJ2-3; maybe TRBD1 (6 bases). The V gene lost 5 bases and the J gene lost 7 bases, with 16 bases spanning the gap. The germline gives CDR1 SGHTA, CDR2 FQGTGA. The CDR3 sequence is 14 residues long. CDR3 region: CASSPGWGRNTQYF. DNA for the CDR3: TGTGCCAGCAGCCCCGGGTGGGGGCGGAATACGCAGTATTTT.